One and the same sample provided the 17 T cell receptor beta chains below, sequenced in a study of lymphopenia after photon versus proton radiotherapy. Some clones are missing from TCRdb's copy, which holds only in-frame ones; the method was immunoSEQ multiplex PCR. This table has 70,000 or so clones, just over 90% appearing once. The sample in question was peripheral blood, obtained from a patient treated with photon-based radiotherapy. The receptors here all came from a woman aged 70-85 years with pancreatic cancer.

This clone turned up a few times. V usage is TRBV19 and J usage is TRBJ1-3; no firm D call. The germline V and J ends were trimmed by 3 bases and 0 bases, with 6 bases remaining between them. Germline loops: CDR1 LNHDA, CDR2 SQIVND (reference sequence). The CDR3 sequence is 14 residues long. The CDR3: CASSIRNSGNTIYF. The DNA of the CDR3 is TGTGCCAGTAGTATTCGGAACTCTGGAAACACCATATATTTT.

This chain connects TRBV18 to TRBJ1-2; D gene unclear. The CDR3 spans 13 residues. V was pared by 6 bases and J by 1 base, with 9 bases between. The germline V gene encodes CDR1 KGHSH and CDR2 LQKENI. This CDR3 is CASSPEGNYGYTF. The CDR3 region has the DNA TGTGCCAGCTCGCCGGAGGGTAACTATGGCTACACCTTC.

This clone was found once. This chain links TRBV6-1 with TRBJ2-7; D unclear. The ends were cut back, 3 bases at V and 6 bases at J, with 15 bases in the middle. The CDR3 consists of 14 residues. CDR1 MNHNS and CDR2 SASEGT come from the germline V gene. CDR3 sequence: CASSDRGAPSEQYF. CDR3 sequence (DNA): TGTGCCAGCAGTGATCGAGGAGCTCCCTCCGAGCAGTACTTC.

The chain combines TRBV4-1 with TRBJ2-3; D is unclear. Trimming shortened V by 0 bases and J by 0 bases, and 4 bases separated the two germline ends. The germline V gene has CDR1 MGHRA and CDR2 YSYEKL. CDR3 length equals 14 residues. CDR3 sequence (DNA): TGCGCCAGCAGCCAAGATCCTAGCACAGATACGCAGTATTTT. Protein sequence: CASSQDPSTDTQYF.

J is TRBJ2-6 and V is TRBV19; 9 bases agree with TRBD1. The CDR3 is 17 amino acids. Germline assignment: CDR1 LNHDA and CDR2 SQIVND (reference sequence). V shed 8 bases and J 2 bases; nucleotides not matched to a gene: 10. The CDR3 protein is CASSSGTGSPGANVLTF. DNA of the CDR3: TGTGCCAGTTCCTCCGGGACAGGGAGCCCTGGGGCCAACGTCCTGACTTTC.

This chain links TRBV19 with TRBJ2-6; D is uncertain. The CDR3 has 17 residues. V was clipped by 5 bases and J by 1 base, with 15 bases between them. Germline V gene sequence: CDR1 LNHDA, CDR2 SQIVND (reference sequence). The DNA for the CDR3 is TGTGCCAGTAGTTTCCTACCCTTAGAGTCTGGGGCCAACGTCCTGACTTTC. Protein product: CASSFLPLESGANVLTF.

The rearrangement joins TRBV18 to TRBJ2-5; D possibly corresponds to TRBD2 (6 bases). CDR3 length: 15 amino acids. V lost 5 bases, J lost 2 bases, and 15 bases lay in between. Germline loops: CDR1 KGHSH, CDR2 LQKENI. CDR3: CASSVAGRGQETQYF. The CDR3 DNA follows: TGTGCCAGCTCAGTGGCAGGACGGGGGCAAGAGACCCAGTACTTC.

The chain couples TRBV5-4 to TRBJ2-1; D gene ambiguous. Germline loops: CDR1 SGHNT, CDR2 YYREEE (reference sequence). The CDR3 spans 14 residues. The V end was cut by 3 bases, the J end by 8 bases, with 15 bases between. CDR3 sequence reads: CASSSTLGRDEQFF. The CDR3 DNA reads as TGTGCCAGCAGCTCTACCCTAGGCCGGGATGAGCAGTTCTTC.

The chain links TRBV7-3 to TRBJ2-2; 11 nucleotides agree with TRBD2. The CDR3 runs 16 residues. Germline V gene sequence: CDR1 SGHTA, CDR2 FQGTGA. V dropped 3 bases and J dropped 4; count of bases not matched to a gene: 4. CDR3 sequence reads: CASSFSGTSGTGELFF. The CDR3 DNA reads TGTGCCAGCAGCTTCTCCGGGACTAGCGGCACCGGGGAGCTGTTTTTT.

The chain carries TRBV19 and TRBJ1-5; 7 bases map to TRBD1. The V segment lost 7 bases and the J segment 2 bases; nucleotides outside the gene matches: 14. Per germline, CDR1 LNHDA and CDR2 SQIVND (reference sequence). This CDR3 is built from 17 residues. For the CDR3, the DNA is TGTGCCAGTATGACCGGGACAGCGTTTGGGGGCAATCAGCCCCAGCATTTT. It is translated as CASMTGTAFGGNQPQHF.

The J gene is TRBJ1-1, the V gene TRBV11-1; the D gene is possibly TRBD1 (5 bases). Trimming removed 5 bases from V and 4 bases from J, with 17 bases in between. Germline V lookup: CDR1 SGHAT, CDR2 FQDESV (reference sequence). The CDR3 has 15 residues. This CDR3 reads CASSLGRGRGTEAFF. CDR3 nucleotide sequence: TGTGCCAGCAGCCTCGGACGGGGAAGGGGCACTGAAGCTTTCTTT. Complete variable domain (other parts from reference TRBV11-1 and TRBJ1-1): EAEVAQSPRYKITEKSQAVAFWCDPISGHATLYWYRQILGQGPELLVQFQDESVVDDSQLPKDRFSAERLKGVDSTLKIQPAELGDSAMYLCASSLGRGRGTEAFFGQGTRLTVV.

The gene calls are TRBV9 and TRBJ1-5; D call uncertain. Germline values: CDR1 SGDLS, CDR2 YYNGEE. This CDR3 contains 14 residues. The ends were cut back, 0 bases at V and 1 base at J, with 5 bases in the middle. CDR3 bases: TGTGCCAGCAGCGTAGGATTAAGCAATCAGCCCCAGCATTTT. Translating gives CASSVGLSNQPQHF. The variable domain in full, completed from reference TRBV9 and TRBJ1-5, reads DSGVTQTPKHLITATGQRVTLRCSPRSGDLSVYWYQQSLDQGLQFLIQYYNGEERAKGNILERFSAQQFPDLHSELNLSSLELGDSALYFCASSVGLSNQPQHFGDGTRLSIL.

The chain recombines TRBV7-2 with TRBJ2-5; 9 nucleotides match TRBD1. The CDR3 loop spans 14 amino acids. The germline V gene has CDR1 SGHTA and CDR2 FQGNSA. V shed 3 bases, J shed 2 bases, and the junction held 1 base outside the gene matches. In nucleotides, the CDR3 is TGTGCCAGCAGCTTTGACAGGGGGCAAGAGACCCAGTACTTC. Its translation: CASSFDRGQETQYF.

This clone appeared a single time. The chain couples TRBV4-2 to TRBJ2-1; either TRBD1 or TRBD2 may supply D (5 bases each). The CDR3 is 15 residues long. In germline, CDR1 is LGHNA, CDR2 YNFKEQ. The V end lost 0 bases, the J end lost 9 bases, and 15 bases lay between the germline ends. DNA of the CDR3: TGTGCCAGCAGCCAAGATCGGGACCTTCCCTTTGAGCAGTTCTTC. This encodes CASSQDRDLPFEQFF.

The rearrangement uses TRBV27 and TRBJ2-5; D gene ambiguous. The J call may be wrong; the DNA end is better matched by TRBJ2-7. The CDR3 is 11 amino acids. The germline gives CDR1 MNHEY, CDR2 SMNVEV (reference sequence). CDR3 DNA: TGTGCCAGCAGTTTGGCAAACGAGCAGTACTTC. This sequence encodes CASSLANEQYF.

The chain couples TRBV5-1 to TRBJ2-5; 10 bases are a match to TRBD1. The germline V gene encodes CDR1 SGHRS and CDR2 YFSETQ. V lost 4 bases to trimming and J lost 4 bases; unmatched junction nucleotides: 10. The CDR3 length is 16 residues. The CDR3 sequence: CASSPRTGGKGETQYF. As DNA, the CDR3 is TGCGCCAGCAGCCCTCGGACAGGGGGTAAGGGAGAGACCCAGTACTTC.

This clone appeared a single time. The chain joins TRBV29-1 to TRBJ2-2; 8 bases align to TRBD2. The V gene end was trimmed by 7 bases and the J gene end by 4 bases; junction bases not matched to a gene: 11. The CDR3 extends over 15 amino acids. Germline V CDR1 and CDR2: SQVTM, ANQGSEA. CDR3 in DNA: TGCAGCGCCGTTAGCGGGGACCCCCGCACCGGGGAGCTGTTTTTT. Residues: CSAVSGDPRTGELFF.